This T cell receptor beta chain was observed in a study of blood T cell repertoires in COVID-19. As for the study in general: Acute and convalescent COVID-19 specimens originated in the United States, Italy and Spain. Sources were T cells, B-cell-depleted T cells, or PBMCs; the material itself was cDNA or gDNA.

In the original processing: Reference gene primer amplification gave estimated nucleated cell counts. Method: immunoSEQ multiplex PCR; TCRdb's copy keeps in-frame clones and lacks some. The DNA was the basis for D and trimming; V, J and clone size are from that table. The sample records 170,000 or so clones, approximately 87% being singletons. V lost 6 bases to trimming and J lost 8 bases; unmatched junction nucleotides: 6. This CDR3 is 12 amino acids long. Germline CDR1 reads ENHRY; CDR2 reads SYGVKD. Sequencing used peripheral blood. The source is a woman between 18 and 30 years old who had recovered from COVID-19. The chain carries TRBV10-3 and TRBJ1-2, with 7 bases lining up with TRBD1. CDR3 DNA sequence: TGTGCCATCAGCCGACAGGGAAAAGGCTACACCTTC. It specifies CAISRQGKGYTF.